These 16 T cell receptor beta chains share one sample of origin, sequenced in a study of shared clonotypes between healthy human individuals. TCRdb's table, derived via immunoSEQ multiplex PCR, lists solely in-frame clones and lacks some. Of about 1.4 million clones in the sample, 96% are singletons; the top ten hold approximately 1%. The sequencing sample was made of naive CD4+ T cells sorted from blood. The subset: CD45RA+ positively selected. The receptor source for this set is a man in his thirties or forties in good health.

This clone was recorded once. The chain employs TRBV10-2 and TRBJ2-7, with unresolved D. Germline-derived CDR1 and CDR2 are WSHSY and SAAADI. The CDR3 is made up of 12 amino acids. The V gene lost 8 bases and the J gene lost 2 bases, with 10 bases spanning the gap. The CDR3 is CASQDWPYEQYF. The CDR3 DNA sequence: TGCGCCAGCCAAGACTGGCCCTACGAGCAGTACTTC.

The V gene is TRBV4-1, the J gene TRBJ1-4; possible D gene TRBD1, 6 bases. Germline V gene data show CDR1 as MGHRA and CDR2 as YSYEKL. CDR3 size: 14 residues. V lost 1 base and J lost 8, with 11 bases in between. The CDR3 DNA reads TGCGCCAGCAGCCAAGTAAGGGGGACGGAAAAACTGTTTTTT. This encodes CASSQVRGTEKLFF.

This sequence joins TRBV10-3 and TRBJ1-2; D may be TRBD1 (5 bases). V was cut by 3 bases and J by 8 bases, with 16 bases left in between. The CDR3 spans 14 residues. Germline assignment: CDR1 ENHRY and CDR2 SYGVKD. CDR3 residues: CAISDLQVLSGYTF. The CDR3 DNA follows: TGTGCCATCAGTGATCTACAGGTCCTAAGCGGCTACACCTTC.

The chain links TRBV13 to TRBJ1-3; perhaps TRBD1 as D (5 bases). The V gene lost 4 bases and the J gene lost 4 bases, with 11 bases spanning the gap. The CDR3 totals 14 residues. Germline V CDR1 and CDR2: PRHDT, FYEKMQ (reference sequence). The DNA for the CDR3 is TGTGCCAGCAGCTACAGGCAAGTCGGAAACACCATATATTTT. It codes for CASSYRQVGNTIYF.

This rearrangement joins TRBV2 to TRBJ1-1; TRBD1 is a possible D gene (6 bases). This CDR3 has 14 amino acids. Germline values: CDR1 SNHLY, CDR2 FYNNEI. V was trimmed by 7 bases and J by 4 bases, leaving 16 bases between them. CDR3 bases: TGTGCCAGCATGGGGCGGGGGCTGGCCACTGAAGCTTTCTTT. Protein product: CASMGRGLATEAFF.

The chain links TRBV25-1 to TRBJ1-5, with 8 bases lining up with TRBD1. The CDR3 is 15 amino acids. Germline trimming cut 1 base from V and 6 bases from J; bases unmatched to any gene: 5. CDR1 MGHDK and CDR2 SYGVNS come from the germline V gene. CDR3 in DNA: TGTGCCAGCAGTGAATCTGGACAGGGTCTTCAGCCCCAGCATTTT. Its translation is CASSESGQGLQPQHF.

This sequence joins TRBV11-2 and TRBJ2-3, with 8 bases fitting TRBD1. This CDR3 is built from 15 residues. Germline CDR1 reads SGHAT; CDR2 reads FQNNGV. J was trimmed by 1 base and V by 5 bases; bases with no gene match: 5. The CDR3 nucleotides read TGTGCCAGCAGCGACGACAGGGGTCGCACAGATACGCAGTATTTT. As protein: CASSDDRGRTDTQYF.

The table lists this clone with a few counts. V gene TRBV11-2 combines with J gene TRBJ2-7; D tentatively fits TRBD1 or TRBD2 (6 bases each). Trimming took 1 base from V and 10 from J, leaving 11 bases between them. CDR1 is SGHAT and CDR2 is FQNNGV in the germline V gene. The CDR3 spans 12 residues. The CDR3 DNA follows: TGTGCCAGCAGCTTAGTATGGGGGGCTCAGTACTTC. Translated, it gives CASSLVWGAQYF.

This clone was picked up one time. Different DNA sequences within this sample yield the same CDR3. The chain couples TRBV5-1 to TRBJ2-5; 9 bases are a match to TRBD1. Germline CDR1 and CDR2: SGHRS and YFSETQ. The CDR3 runs to 14 residues. The junction had 5 bases not matched to a gene; V was cut back by 6 bases and J by 2 bases. The CDR3 loop is CASTPGQGQETQYF. Here the CDR3 DNA reads TGCGCCAGCACCCCGGGACAGGGACAAGAGACCCAGTACTTC.

This chain links TRBV5-4 with TRBJ2-5; 10 bases match TRBD1. This CDR3 has 18 residues. The V gene end was trimmed by 0 bases and the J gene end by 2 bases; junction bases not matched to a gene: 10. Per germline, CDR1 SGHNT and CDR2 YYREEE (reference sequence). The CDR3 region has the DNA TGTGCCAGCAGCTTGGGTTGGGACAGGGGTTACGGGCAAGAGACCCAGTACTTC. It encodes CASSLGWDRGYGQETQYF. The full variable domain, in which reference TRBV5-4 and TRBJ2-5 provide the parts outside the CDR3, is ETGVTQSPTHLIKTRGQQVTLRCSSQSGHNTVSWYQQALGQGPQFIFQYYREEENGRGNFPPRFSGLQFPNYSSELNVNALELDDSALYLCASSLGWDRGYGQETQYFGPGTRLLVL.

The chain couples TRBV18 to TRBJ2-3; 7 bases are a match to TRBD2. This CDR3 comprises 16 residues. Germline V lookup: CDR1 KGHSH, CDR2 LQKENI. V trimming: 1 base; J trimming: 3 bases; junction bases outside the gene matches: 7. CDR3 protein: CASSPRTSAITDTQYF. Written as DNA, the CDR3 is TGTGCCAGCTCACCACGAACTAGCGCTATAACAGATACGCAGTATTTT.

The chain couples TRBV7-9 to TRBJ1-4; possibly TRBD1 for D (6 bases). The CDR3 is made up of 14 amino acids. CDR1 is SEHNR, CDR2 FQNEAQ, per germline (reference sequence). The ends were cut back, 3 bases at V and 8 bases at J, with 13 bases in the middle. CDR3 bases: TGTGCCAGCAGCTTCACAGGGAAGGGAGAAAAACTGTTTTTT. Protein: CASSFTGKGEKLFF.

The chain is built from TRBV5-1 and TRBJ2-7; 8 positions match TRBD2. The CDR3 sequence is 20 residues long. Germline trimming cut 5 bases from V and 3 bases from J; bases unmatched to any gene: 25. Looked up from germline, CDR1 is SGHRS and CDR2 is YFSETQ. The CDR3 reads CASSLLPHTLKREKVYEQYF. CDR3 bases: TGCGCCAGCAGTCTACTGCCACACACCCTTAAGCGGGAGAAAGTCTACGAGCAGTACTTC.

CDR3 amino acids: CASSGGQLTKAFF. CDR3 nucleotide sequence: TGTGCCAGCAGTGGGGGGCAGCTGACGAAAGCTTTCTTT. The rearrangement uses TRBV6-1 and TRBJ1-1; possibly TRBD1 for D (6 bases). The CDR3 covers 13 residues. Germline-derived CDR1 and CDR2 are MNHNS and SASEGT. Trimming left V 4 bases short and J 9 bases short, with 15 bases between.

A word on this clone: In the same sample, other DNA sequences code for this CDR3. The CDR3 bases are TGCGCCAGCAGCTTGGAAGGTACCGGGGAGCTGTTTTTT. Translation: CASSLEGTGELFF. The rearrangement links TRBV5-1 to TRBJ2-2; D not resolved. The germline CDR1 and CDR2 sequences are SGHRS and YFSETQ. The CDR3 runs 13 residues. Trimming shortened V by 0 bases and J by 5 bases, and 5 bases separated the two germline ends.

The rearrangement joins TRBV10-3 to TRBJ1-1, with D possibly being TRBD1 (5 bases). V shed 6 bases and J shed 5 bases, with 25 bases lying between them. The CDR3 spans 17 residues. Germline lookup yields CDR1 ENHRY and CDR2 SYGVKD. The CDR3: CAISALGARDGMTEAFF. DNA for the CDR3: TGTGCCATCAGCGCTCTCGGGGCCAGGGATGGGATGACTGAAGCTTTCTTT.